A selection of T cell receptor beta chains follows, all from one sample in a study of cytomegalovirus exposure and HLA in healthy donors. Sequencing was performed with immunoSEQ multiplex PCR; in TCRdb, only in-frame clones are kept and a portion is missing. The sample consists of 130,000 or so clones, around 78% of them appearing once. Sequencing was performed on PBMCs. Receptor source: a man between 40 and 49 years old in good health and CMV-seronegative. CDR3s include the opening cysteine and the closing phenylalanine or tryptophan. The order of the fields is V gene, clone size, J gene, CDR3 protein. Clone size appears in some rows only: once, few, many, or a class for an expanded clone.

v_gene: TRBV5-1; abundance: few; j_gene: TRBJ2-1; CDR3aa: CASSLQTSGDNEQFF
v_gene: TRBV6-5; abundance: .; j_gene: TRBJ2-3; CDR3aa: CASSYGGLTDTQYF
v_gene: TRBV27; abundance: .; j_gene: TRBJ1-1; CDR3aa: CASSPTGGVGTEAFF
v_gene: TRBV7-2; abundance: once; j_gene: TRBJ2-5; CDR3aa: CASSIRQGGETQYF
v_gene: TRBV27; abundance: few; j_gene: TRBJ2-1; CDR3aa: CASSFLNSGLAGIGYNEQFF
v_gene: TRBV7-9; abundance: .; j_gene: TRBJ1-2; CDR3aa: CASSLAAGTNYGYTF
v_gene: TRBV14; abundance: .; j_gene: TRBJ2-7; CDR3aa: CASSRSTAEQYF
v_gene: TRBV27; abundance: .; j_gene: TRBJ2-1; CDR3aa: CASSFWDRGMAMGNEQFF
v_gene: TRBV29-1; abundance: .; j_gene: TRBJ2-7; CDR3aa: CSTRTTGGSEQYF
v_gene: TRBV6-4; abundance: .; j_gene: TRBJ2-1; CDR3aa: CASRVDRGLYNEQFF
v_gene: TRBV28; abundance: .; j_gene: TRBJ2-1; CDR3aa: CASSLALAGGQGFF
v_gene: TRBV5-4; abundance: .; j_gene: TRBJ1-2; CDR3aa: CASSLGGSGGGYTF
v_gene: TRBV21-1; abundance: .; j_gene: TRBJ1-5; CDR3aa: CASRSRRNSRNQPQHF
v_gene: TRBV7-9; abundance: .; j_gene: TRBJ2-3; CDR3aa: CASSQIRDTSTDTQYF
v_gene: TRBV4-1; abundance: .; j_gene: TRBJ2-7; CDR3aa: CASSQGITSGYEQYF
v_gene: TRBV19; abundance: .; j_gene: TRBJ2-1; CDR3aa: CASSSSSGLSSYNEQFF
v_gene: TRBV9; abundance: .; j_gene: TRBJ1-4; CDR3aa: CASSLSPGGFNEKLFF
v_gene: TRBV4-1; abundance: .; j_gene: TRBJ2-7; CDR3aa: CASSQPVRYF
v_gene: TRBV19; abundance: .; j_gene: TRBJ2-5; CDR3aa: CASSPGGETQYF
v_gene: TRBV5-1; abundance: .; j_gene: TRBJ2-5; CDR3aa: CASSTGTGQQETQYF
v_gene: TRBV9; abundance: few; j_gene: TRBJ2-3; CDR3aa: CASSTITGARNTQYF
v_gene: TRBV30; abundance: .; j_gene: TRBJ2-7; CDR3aa: CAVAGGYEQYF
v_gene: TRBV4-3; abundance: .; j_gene: TRBJ1-1; CDR3aa: CASSPKSGNTEAFF
v_gene: TRBV4-1; abundance: .; j_gene: TRBJ2-1; CDR3aa: CASSYRTDNEQFF
v_gene: TRBV11-2; abundance: .; j_gene: TRBJ2-1; CDR3aa: CASSLSGGSEQFF
v_gene: TRBV19; abundance: .; j_gene: TRBJ1-2; CDR3aa: CASRSTGAWNGYTF
v_gene: TRBV27; abundance: few; j_gene: TRBJ1-2; CDR3aa: CASSLSGQNYGYTF
v_gene: TRBV2; abundance: .; j_gene: TRBJ2-3; CDR3aa: CASSRLSGALDTQYF
v_gene: TRBV9; abundance: .; j_gene: TRBJ2-3; CDR3aa: CASSPRGTGGTDTQYF
v_gene: TRBV6-1; abundance: .; j_gene: TRBJ1-6; CDR3aa: CASSPTGGGSPLHF
v_gene: TRBV6-1; abundance: .; j_gene: TRBJ2-7; CDR3aa: CASSETGGYYEQYF
v_gene: TRBV7-3; abundance: .; j_gene: TRBJ2-3; CDR3aa: CASSLTGGGTDTQYF
v_gene: TRBV27; abundance: .; j_gene: TRBJ2-5; CDR3aa: CASNSGGLQETQYF
v_gene: TRBV11-2; abundance: few; j_gene: TRBJ2-1; CDR3aa: CASSQRLAQYNEQFF
v_gene: TRBV15; abundance: .; j_gene: TRBJ2-1; CDR3aa: CATSRGSLADNNEQFF
v_gene: TRBV18; abundance: .; j_gene: TRBJ2-2; CDR3aa: CASSPPARVGELFF
v_gene: TRBV6-5; abundance: .; j_gene: TRBJ2-5; CDR3aa: CASRPTSARETQYF
v_gene: TRBV5-8; abundance: .; j_gene: TRBJ2-3; CDR3aa: CASSFYQGSGTQYF
v_gene: TRBV11-2; abundance: once; j_gene: TRBJ2-7; CDR3aa: CASSLGDRGDYEQYF
v_gene: TRBV27; abundance: .; j_gene: TRBJ1-1; CDR3aa: CASSLSQGLSTEAFF
v_gene: TRBV7-3; abundance: .; j_gene: TRBJ1-2; CDR3aa: CASSPTGGNYGYTF